This TCR beta chain was identified in a study of blood T cell repertoires in COVID-19. Study at large: Sources were T cells, B-cell-depleted T cells, or PBMCs; the material itself was cDNA or gDNA.

There are a few counts of this clone. Original processing methods: Estimation of nucleated cell counts relied on the amplification of reference gene primers. Clones were read by immunoSEQ multiplex PCR, and TCRdb kept only the in-frame ones, dropping some. V and J calls and clone size are those listed in that table; D and trimming were worked out from the DNA. The table has under 200,000 clones, 79% seen once. The CDR3 consists of 13 residues. CDR1 is MDHEN and CDR2 is SYDVKM in the germline V gene. V lost 2 bases to trimming and J lost 4 bases, with 8 bases between them. Sequences were obtained from peripheral blood. This rearrangement joins TRBV28 to TRBJ1-2; weak D call: TRBD1 (6 bases). This receptor was identified in an older woman with COVID-19, enrolled during active disease. Here the CDR3 DNA reads TGTGCCAGCAGTTTAGTCAGGGGCTATGGCTACACCTTC. Its protein product is CASSLVRGYGYTF.